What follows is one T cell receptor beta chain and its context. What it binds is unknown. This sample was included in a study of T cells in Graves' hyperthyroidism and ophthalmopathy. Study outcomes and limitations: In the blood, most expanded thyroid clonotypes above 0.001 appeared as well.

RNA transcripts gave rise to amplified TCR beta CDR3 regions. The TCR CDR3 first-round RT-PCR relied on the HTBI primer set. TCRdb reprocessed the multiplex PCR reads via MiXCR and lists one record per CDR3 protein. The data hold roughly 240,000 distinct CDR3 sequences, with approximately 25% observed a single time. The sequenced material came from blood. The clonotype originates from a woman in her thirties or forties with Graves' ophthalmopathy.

The CDR3 spells CASSLGQHYGYTF. The CDR3 nucleotides read TGTGCCAGCAGCTTAGGGCAGCACTATGGCTACACCTTC. V and J are TRBV7-8 and TRBJ1-2; unclear D gene. Trimming left V 1 base short and J 3 bases short, with 6 bases between. Germline lookup yields CDR1 SGHVS and CDR2 FQNEAQ. CDR3 length: 13 amino acids.